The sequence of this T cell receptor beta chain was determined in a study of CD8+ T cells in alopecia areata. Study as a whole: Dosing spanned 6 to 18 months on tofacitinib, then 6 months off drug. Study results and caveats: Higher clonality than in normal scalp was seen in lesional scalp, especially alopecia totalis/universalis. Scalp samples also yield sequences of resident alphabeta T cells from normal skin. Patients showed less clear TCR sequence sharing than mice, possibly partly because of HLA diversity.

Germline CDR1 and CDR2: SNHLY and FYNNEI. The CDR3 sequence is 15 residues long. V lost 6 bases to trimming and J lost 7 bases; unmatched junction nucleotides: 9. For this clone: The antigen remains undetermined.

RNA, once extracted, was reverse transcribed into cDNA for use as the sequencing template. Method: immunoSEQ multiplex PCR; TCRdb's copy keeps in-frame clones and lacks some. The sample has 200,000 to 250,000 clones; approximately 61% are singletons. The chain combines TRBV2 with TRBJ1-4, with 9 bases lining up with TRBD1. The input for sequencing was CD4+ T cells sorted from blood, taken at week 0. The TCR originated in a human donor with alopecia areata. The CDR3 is CASSPGTGLTEKLFF. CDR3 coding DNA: TGTGCCAGCAGCCCCGGGACAGGGCTTACTGAAAAACTGTTTTTT.